This T cell receptor beta chain was found in a study of T cell responses to AZD1222 COVID-19 vaccine. Measured with immunoSEQ multiplex PCR; TCRdb has only the in-frame clones, and not every one. The sample lists 90,000 to 120,000 clones; about 85% were seen once. Worth noting for this clone: The same CDR3 arises from other DNA sequences in this sample as well.

Specimen: peripheral blood, collected 28 days after the second AZD1222 dose. This TCR came from an adult who received the AZD1222 COVID-19 vaccine.

CDR3 sequence reads: CASSLLLDTEAFF. The CDR3 nucleotides are TGTGCCAGCAGCTTACTTCTGGACACTGAAGCTTTCTTT. The J gene is TRBJ1-1, the V gene TRBV7-3; the D is unclear. Trimming left V 2 bases short and J 3 bases short, with 7 bases between. This CDR3 comprises 13 residues. Germline V lookup: CDR1 SGHTA, CDR2 FQGTGA.